This entry lists 20 T cell receptor beta chains sequenced from one sample in a study of T-cell reconstitution after alpha-beta-depleted transplantation in children. TCRbeta library preparation incorporated unique molecular identifiers. TCRdb reanalysed the PCR reads using MiXCR and keeps one entry per CDR3 protein. Among about 610,000 distinct CDR3 sequences listed, more than 20% were seen once. Sequencing was performed on PBMCs, taken before TCRalphabeta/CD19-depleted stem cell transplant. The receptors originated from a boy in the first two years of life with Wiskott-Aldrich syndrome, due to receive a stem cell transplant.

This chain connects TRBV2 to TRBJ2-3; 7 bases are shared with TRBD1. V lost 5 bases, J lost 0 bases, and 17 bases stayed unmatched. This CDR3 region has 19 residues. Germline CDR1 and CDR2: SNHLY and FYNNEI. CDR3: CASSPGQRSRYASTDTQYF. CDR3 sequence (DNA): TGTGCCAGCAGTCCGGGACAGAGATCCCGATATGCTAGCACAGATACGCAGTATTTT. Complete variable domain (other parts from reference TRBV2 and TRBJ2-3): EPEVTQTPSHQVTQMGQEVILRCVPISNHLYFYWYRQILGQKVEFLVSFYNNEISEKSEIFDDQFSVERPDGSNFTLKIRSTKLEDSAMYFCASSPGQRSRYASTDTQYFGPGTRLTVL.

The genes are TRBV6-1 and TRBJ2-3, with 7 bases fitting TRBD2. The CDR3 runs to 13 residues. The germline V gene encodes CDR1 MNHNS and CDR2 SASEGT. Unmatched junction bases numbered 5, after V lost 7 bases and J lost 4 bases. CDR3 region: CASKYLAADTQYF. The CDR3 DNA reads TGTGCCAGCAAATACCTAGCGGCAGATACGCAGTATTTT.

This clonotype was counted between two and nine times. This chain links TRBV29-1 with TRBJ2-7; TRBD1 matches 8 bases. CDR1 SQVTM and CDR2 ANQGSEA come from the germline V gene. J lost 4 bases, V lost 7 bases, and 6 bases had no gene match. This CDR3 has 12 residues. The CDR3 loop is CSARDRLYEQYF. The CDR3 nucleotides read TGCAGCGCCAGGGACAGGCTTTACGAGCAGTACTTC.

The chain couples TRBV2 to TRBJ2-7; 10 bases are a match to TRBD1. The CDR3 is made up of 15 amino acids. Germline V gene sequence: CDR1 SNHLY, CDR2 FYNNEI. V lost 6 bases to trimming and J lost 1 base; unmatched junction nucleotides: 6. Written as DNA, the CDR3 is TGTGCCAGCAGGAGGGGGGACAGGGGTTCCTACGAGCAGTACTTC. Its translation is CASRRGDRGSYEQYF. Variable domain in full (rest from reference TRBV2 and TRBJ2-7): EPEVTQTPSHQVTQMGQEVILRCVPISNHLYFYWYRQILGQKVEFLVSFYNNEISEKSEIFDDQFSVERPDGSNFTLKIRSTKLEDSAMYFCASRRGDRGSYEQYFGPGTRLTVT.

V gene TRBV5-1 combines with J gene TRBJ2-7; 8 nucleotides match TRBD2. The V and J ends lost 0 bases and 5 bases, in that order; junction bases with no gene match: 13. CDR1 is SGHRS, CDR2 YFSETQ, per germline. This CDR3 is 17 amino acids long. The CDR3 here is CASSLGYPGGPMDEQYF. As DNA, the CDR3 is TGCGCCAGCAGCTTGGGTTACCCGGGAGGGCCGATGGACGAGCAGTACTTC. The full variable domain, with the rest looked up from reference TRBV5-1 and TRBJ2-7, is KAGVTQTPRYLIKTRGQQVTLSCSPISGHRSVSWYQQTPGQGLQFLFEYFSETQRNKGNFPGRFSGRQFSNSRSEMNVSTLELGDSALYLCASSLGYPGGPMDEQYFGPGTRLTVT.

The V gene is TRBV4-2, the J gene TRBJ2-1; weak D call: TRBD2 (5 bases). V was shortened by 4 bases and J by 5 bases, with 15 bases between the two germline ends. Germline assignment: CDR1 LGHNA and CDR2 YNFKEQ. CDR3 length: 15 amino acids. The CDR3 spells CASSPLGRGHNEQFF. Written as DNA, the CDR3 is TGTGCCAGCAGCCCCCTTGGCCGAGGGCACAATGAGCAGTTCTTC.

The chain combines TRBV5-1 with TRBJ2-1; D is ambiguous. Trimming took off 7 bases at V and 1 base at J, with 6 bases between the two ends. Germline CDR1 and CDR2: SGHRS and YFSETQ. The CDR3 totals 12 residues. CDR3 loop: CASQASYNEQFF. The CDR3 nucleotides read TGCGCCAGCCAGGCTTCCTACAATGAGCAGTTCTTC.

This clonotype was seen a few times. V is TRBV27 and J is TRBJ2-7; TRBD1 agrees at 9 bases. Per germline, CDR1 MNHEY and CDR2 SMNVEV (reference sequence). The CDR3 runs to 15 residues. The V gene end was trimmed by 5 bases and the J gene end by 3 bases; junction bases not matched to a gene: 8. As DNA, the CDR3 is TGTGCCAGCAGTGTAAACCCGGGACAGGGCTACGAGCAGTACTTC. Translated, it gives CASSVNPGQGYEQYF.

There are a few counts of this clonotype. The chain is built from TRBV9 and TRBJ2-7; unclear D gene. The ends were cut back, 0 bases at V and 0 bases at J, with 7 bases in the middle. The CDR3 is 14 residues long. Germline loops: CDR1 SGDLS, CDR2 YYNGEE. The CDR3 region is CASSVGGVSYEQYF. The CDR3 region has the DNA TGTGCCAGCAGCGTAGGCGGTGTCTCCTACGAGCAGTACTTC.

This clonotype was seen a few times. V gene TRBV9 combines with J gene TRBJ2-1; no reliable D call. The ends were cut back, 1 base at V and 5 bases at J, with 10 bases in the middle. Per the germline V gene, CDR1 is SGDLS and CDR2 is YYNGEE. The CDR3 is 14 residues long. The CDR3 sequence is CASSVSPLNNEQFF. As DNA, the CDR3 is TGTGCCAGCAGCGTATCACCCCTCAACAATGAGCAGTTCTTC.

The chain recombines TRBV5-1 with TRBJ2-1, with 9 nucleotides matching TRBD2. The germline V gene has CDR1 SGHRS and CDR2 YFSETQ. V gave up 4 bases and J gave up 9 bases; unmatched junction bases: 17. This CDR3 comprises 17 residues. In nucleotides, the CDR3 is TGCGCCAGCAGCCCACTCAACAGACGGACTAGCGCCAGTGAGCAGTTCTTC. Encoded protein: CASSPLNRRTSASEQFF.

The chain links TRBV3-1 to TRBJ2-5; TRBD1 is a possible D gene (5 bases). The germline gives CDR1 LGHDT, CDR2 YNNKEL (reference sequence). The CDR3 extends over 15 amino acids. The V end lost 1 base, the J end lost 0 bases, and 9 bases lay between the germline ends. The CDR3 sequence is CASSQGTKYQETQYF. Written as DNA, the CDR3 is TGTGCCAGCAGCCAAGGGACAAAGTACCAAGAGACCCAGTACTTC.

The V call is TRBV7-9, the J call TRBJ2-5; tentative D call: TRBD1 (5 bases). The CDR3 runs 16 residues. Germline V CDR1 and CDR2: SEHNR, FQNEAQ (reference sequence). Between the trimmed V and J ends, which lost 0 bases and 2 bases, there was a span of 13 bases. The CDR3 reads CASSLAPLDSQETQYF. DNA for the CDR3: TGTGCCAGCAGCTTAGCCCCATTAGACAGTCAAGAGACCCAGTACTTC.

This clonotype was seen a handful of times. The rearrangement joins TRBV7-9 to TRBJ2-3; 12 bases are shared with TRBD2. The CDR3 spans 15 residues. The germline V gene encodes CDR1 SEHNR and CDR2 FQNEAQ (reference sequence). The trim removed 4 bases at V and 7 bases at J, leaving 6 bases unmatched. Written as DNA, the CDR3 is TGTGCCAGCAGCTCTGCCGGGACTAGCGGGTATACGCAGTATTTT. This translates into CASSSAGTSGYTQYF.

V gene TRBV5-1 combines with J gene TRBJ2-1, with D possibly TRBD2 on 5 matching bases. The germline V gene encodes CDR1 SGHRS and CDR2 YFSETQ. V lost 0 bases and J lost 3, with 10 bases in between. The CDR3 extends over 15 amino acids. CDR3 nucleotide sequence: TGCGCCAGCAGCTTGGGAGACTATAACTACAATGAGCAGTTCTTC. It encodes CASSLGDYNYNEQFF.

The rearrangement links TRBV5-1 to TRBJ2-7; D is ambiguous. V lost 5 bases to trimming and J lost 6 bases, with 18 bases between them. The germline V gene has CDR1 SGHRS and CDR2 YFSETQ. This CDR3 has 14 amino acids. The CDR3: CASRSDVVSSEQYF. As DNA, the CDR3 is TGCGCCAGCAGATCGGACGTAGTTAGTTCCGAGCAGTACTTC. The full variable domain, its missing parts supplied by reference TRBV5-1 and TRBJ2-7, is KAGVTQTPRYLIKTRGQQVTLSCSPISGHRSVSWYQQTPGQGLQFLFEYFSETQRNKGNFPGRFSGRQFSNSRSEMNVSTLELGDSALYLCASRSDVVSSEQYFGPGTRLTVT.

The chain uses TRBV5-1 and TRBJ2-5, with 11 bases that match TRBD2. CDR1 is SGHRS, CDR2 YFSETQ, per germline. The CDR3 consists of 16 residues. With 0 bases clipped from V and 6 bases from J, the junction kept 7 bases outside the gene matches. Written as DNA, the CDR3 is TGCGCCAGCAGCTTGGGAGTCGCTAGCGGGAGGAAGACCCAGTACTTC. Residues: CASSLGVASGRKTQYF.

The J gene is TRBJ2-7, the V gene TRBV20-1; 9 positions agree with TRBD2. V shed 6 bases and J 4 bases; nucleotides not matched to a gene: 10. The CDR3 consists of 14 residues. From germline, CDR1 is DFQATT and CDR2 SNEGSKA (reference sequence). The CDR3 loop is CSAGAGGPFYEQYF. In DNA, the CDR3 is TGCAGTGCGGGAGCGGGAGGACCCTTTTACGAGCAGTACTTC.

The chain's CDR3 is CASSPGTYNYEQYF. CDR3 in DNA: TGTGCCAGCAGCCCAGGGACGTATAACTACGAGCAGTACTTC. The rearrangement uses TRBV11-2 and TRBJ2-7; D may match TRBD1 or TRBD2 (5 bases each). The CDR3 spans 14 residues. Deletions cut 5 bases from V and 3 bases from J, with 14 bases between. The V gene's germline CDR1 is SGHAT and CDR2 FQNNGV.

This clonotype was seen a few times. The V call is TRBV27, the J call TRBJ2-1; TRBD1 matches at 8 bases. V lost 4 bases to trimming and J lost 4 bases; unmatched junction nucleotides: 6. The CDR3 totals 15 residues. Per germline, CDR1 MNHEY and CDR2 SMNVEV (reference sequence). In DNA, the CDR3 is TGTGCCAGCAGTTCCAGGGGGCCGGGTTACAATGAGCAGTTCTTC. Translating it yields CASSSRGPGYNEQFF.